This T cell receptor (beta chain) was obtained from a study of T cells after yellow fever vaccination. Regarding the study as a whole: The secondary T-cell response peaked on day 5, not day 15, but was weaker. The study noted that FACS-sorted repertoires could contain abundant clonotypes contaminating from the bulk population. Overall, a small share of clonotypes was seen in both CD4 and CD8 compartments.

By its share, this clonotype is medium-sized. For TCR, cDNA came from 5'RACE template switching, which added a universal primer site and UMIs. One entry per CDR3 protein results from TCRdb running MiXCR on the 5' RACE reads. Of about 4,800 distinct CDR3 sequences listed, 7.6% are singletons. In germline, CDR1 is SGHTA, CDR2 FQGNSA. V shed 5 bases and J shed 6 bases, with 17 bases lying between them. The CDR3 has 15 amino acids. The sequence was obtained from a man younger than 40 who received the YFV17D yellow fever vaccine. This rearrangement joins TRBV7-2 to TRBJ2-4; D possibly corresponds to TRBD2 (6 bases). The source was PBMCs, either bulk or a sorted T-cell subset (CD4+, CD8+, memory, or dextramer-sorted; not recorded which), collected 15 days after the yellow fever booster vaccination. CDR3 in DNA: TGTGCCAGCAGCAGTCCACTAGCTCTTGGAAACATTCAGTACTTC. This translates into CASSSPLALGNIQYF.